The 26 T cell receptor beta chains presented below share a single source sample, sequenced in a study of shared clonotypes between healthy human individuals. Using immunoSEQ multiplex PCR, the repertoire was profiled, and TCRdb retains in-frame clones only, with some absent. Of millions of clones listed, approximately 94% were seen once; the top ten hold around 1.7%. CD8 cells regarded as naive lacked CD45RO, were positively chosen for CCR7, and omitted terminally differentiated effector memory CD45RA+ cells. Sequencing input: naive CD8+ T cells from PBMCs. The receptor source for this set is a man aged 18-30 years in good health. Some clones in this sample may be carry-over from other donors' samples.

This clone was detected once. The V gene is TRBV13, the J gene TRBJ2-3; tentative D call: TRBD2 (5 bases). CDR1 PRHDT and CDR2 FYEKMQ come from the germline V gene (reference sequence). The V and J ends lost 6 bases and 1 base respectively, with 11 bases between them. The CDR3 has 14 residues. The CDR3 reads CASRGSSGTDTQYF. In nucleotides, the CDR3 is TGTGCCAGCAGGGGGAGTAGCGGCACAGATACGCAGTATTTT.

The chain has TRBV29-1 and TRBJ2-7; D gene uncertain. The germline V and J ends were trimmed by 2 bases and 0 bases, with 8 bases remaining between them. The germline V gene has CDR1 SQVTM and CDR2 ANQGSEA. This CDR3 is 13 amino acids long. The CDR3 loop is CSVEYPNSYEQYF. The CDR3 nucleotides are TGCAGCGTTGAATACCCAAACTCCTACGAGCAGTACTTC.

This chain joins TRBV4-3 and TRBJ1-1; possible D gene TRBD1, 5 bases. V was clipped by 1 base and J by 0 bases, with 12 bases between them. Germline V lookup: CDR1 LGHNA, CDR2 YSLEER. The CDR3 is made up of 16 amino acids. The CDR3 DNA follows: TGCGCCAGCAGCCAAGGAAGGGCAGGGATGAACACTGAAGCTTTCTTT. The encoded protein is CASSQGRAGMNTEAFF.

Regarding this clone: This same CDR3 is encoded by further DNA sequences in the sample. The chain uses TRBV5-6 and TRBJ1-1; 8 bases fit TRBD1. The CDR3 is 14 amino acids. V was pared by 0 bases and J by 4 bases, with 2 bases of the junction left unmatched. Germline assignment: CDR1 SGHDT and CDR2 YYEEEE. The DNA of the CDR3 is TGTGCCAGCAGCTTGGCAGGGGGCGGCACTGAAGCTTTCTTT. Translation: CASSLAGGGTEAFF.

Note on this clone: In the same sample, other DNA sequences code for this CDR3. The gene calls are TRBV27 and TRBJ2-1; TRBD2 matches 15 bases. Germline V gives CDR1 MNHEY, CDR2 SMNVEV (reference sequence). The CDR3 is 16 amino acids. V lost 6 bases, J lost 4 bases, and 4 bases stayed unmatched. The CDR3 protein is CASSPGLAGGYNEQFF. The CDR3 DNA reads as TGTGCCAGCAGCCCGGGACTAGCGGGAGGATACAATGAGCAGTTCTTC.

The DNA for the CDR3 is TGTGCCAGCAGTTTGTTGCGAAGGGCCTCCAATGAGCAGTTCTTC. Protein sequence: CASSLLRRASNEQFF. This chain joins TRBV27 and TRBJ2-1; no clear D. Germline V CDR1 and CDR2: MNHEY, SMNVEV (reference sequence). The V gene lost 3 bases and the J gene lost 6 bases, with 15 bases spanning the gap. The CDR3 spans 15 residues.

In its sample, this clone was seen once. The genes are TRBV10-1 and TRBJ2-3; TRBD1 matches at 11 bases. J gave up 3 bases and V 2 bases, and 1 base lay outside the gene matches. Germline CDR1 WNHNN, CDR2 SYGVQD (reference sequence). The CDR3 spans 15 residues. CDR3 protein: CASSEGTGGTDTQYF. Written as DNA, the CDR3 is TGCGCCAGCAGTGAGGGGACAGGGGGTACAGATACGCAGTATTTT.

In its sample, this clone was seen once. This chain joins TRBV28 and TRBJ2-5; perhaps D is TRBD1 or TRBD2 (6 bases each). The CDR3 length is 14 residues. V lost 3 bases and J lost 5, with 13 bases in between. Germline lookup yields CDR1 MDHEN and CDR2 SYDVKM. For the CDR3, the DNA is TGTGCCAGCAGTTTCGTTAGGGGGGTGGAGACCCAGTACTTC. Protein: CASSFVRGVETQYF.

V is TRBV27 and J is TRBJ2-5; D possibly matches TRBD1 or TRBD2 (5 bases each). V was trimmed by 4 bases and J by 5 bases, leaving 17 bases between them. The CDR3 contains 15 residues. The V gene's germline CDR1 is MNHEY and CDR2 SMNVEV (reference sequence). The CDR3 sequence is CASSSGWGYGETQYF. DNA for the CDR3: TGTGCCAGCAGTTCCGGGTGGGGGTACGGGGAGACCCAGTACTTC.

This CDR3 reads CASSLLHRTRAPEQFF. The DNA of the CDR3 is TGTGCCAGCAGTTTATTGCATCGGACCCGGGCTCCTGAGCAGTTCTTC. The chain recombines TRBV28 with TRBJ2-1; D not certain. This CDR3 has 16 residues. V lost 1 base and J 9 bases, leaving 19 bases between the germline ends. Per the germline V gene, CDR1 is MDHEN and CDR2 is SYDVKM.

V gene TRBV5-4 combines with J gene TRBJ2-7, with D possibly matching TRBD2 (6 bases). V was clipped by 3 bases and J by 0 bases, with 16 bases between them. The CDR3 has 16 amino acids. The V gene's germline CDR1 is SGHNT and CDR2 YYREEE (reference sequence). For the CDR3, the DNA is TGTGCCAGCAGCTCCGACGGGAGAAACAGCTCCTACGAGCAGTACTTC. Translation gives CASSSDGRNSSYEQYF.

This chain connects TRBV5-1 to TRBJ1-1; TRBD1 matches at 7 bases. The germline V gene encodes CDR1 SGHRS and CDR2 YFSETQ. V was pared by 4 bases and J by 3 bases, with 9 bases of the junction left unmatched. This CDR3 has 15 residues. CDR3 sequence: CASSRSTGPHTEAFF. The CDR3 DNA reads as TGCGCCAGCAGCCGATCGACAGGGCCTCACACTGAAGCTTTCTTT.

The rearrangement links TRBV6-5 to TRBJ1-4, with a weak D call TRBD1 (6 bases). The germline CDR1 and CDR2 sequences are MNHEY and SVGAGI. V lost 3 bases and J 8 bases, leaving 13 bases between the germline ends. The CDR3 is made up of 14 amino acids. This CDR3 reads CASSYAGAGEKLFF. The CDR3 nucleotides read TGTGCCAGCAGTTATGCGGGGGCCGGGGAAAAACTGTTTTTT.

The chain combines TRBV27 with TRBJ2-1; TRBD2 agrees at 7 bases. This CDR3 region has 16 residues. The germline gives CDR1 MNHEY, CDR2 SMNVEV (reference sequence). After removal of 5 bases from V and 10 bases from J, the junction contained 17 bases not matched to a gene. CDR3 amino acids: CASSPGGSPPVEEQFF. The CDR3 DNA reads TGTGCCAGCAGTCCGGGCGGGAGCCCCCCCGTAGAGGAGCAGTTCTTC.

This chain uses TRBV11-2 with TRBJ2-3, with D unresolved. CDR3 length equals 12 residues. V lost 1 base, J lost 5 bases, and 4 bases lay in between. Germline-derived CDR1 and CDR2 are SGHAT and FQNNGV. CDR3 loop: CASSLAKDTQYF. In DNA form, the CDR3 reads TGTGCCAGCAGCTTAGCTAAAGATACGCAGTATTTT.

This sequence joins TRBV2 and TRBJ2-7; TRBD1 matches at 7 bases. The CDR3 length is 15 residues. CDR1 is SNHLY, CDR2 FYNNEI, per germline. Trimming at V came to 8 bases and at J to 3 bases, leaving 13 bases not matched to a gene. The CDR3 loop is CASSSDRDPLYEQYF. The CDR3 DNA reads as TGTGCCAGCTCGTCCGACAGGGATCCCCTCTACGAGCAGTACTTC.

This rearrangement joins TRBV18 to TRBJ2-3, with 8 bases fitting TRBD1. CDR1 and CDR2 from the germline V gene are KGHSH and LQKENI. The CDR3 sequence is 15 residues long. V lost 3 bases to trimming and J lost 0 bases; unmatched junction nucleotides: 2. The CDR3 nucleotides are TGTGCCAGCTCACCCCAGGGGGCTAGCACAGATACGCAGTATTTT. Protein: CASSPQGASTDTQYF.

The gene calls are TRBV7-9 and TRBJ2-1, with 8 positions matching TRBD1. Germline lookup yields CDR1 SEHNR and CDR2 FQNEAQ (reference sequence). The CDR3 is made up of 15 amino acids. The trim removed 4 bases at V and 3 bases at J, leaving 5 bases unmatched. The CDR3 protein is CASSSHRGVYNEQFF. CDR3 nucleotide sequence: TGTGCCAGCAGCTCGCACAGGGGGGTCTACAATGAGCAGTTCTTC.

The count of this clone is one. Different DNA sequences within this sample yield the same CDR3. DNA for the CDR3: TGTGCTAGTGGTTTGGGTACCGGGGAGCTGTTTTTT. Protein product: CASGLGTGELFF. The chain has TRBV12-5 and TRBJ2-2; no definite D call. V dropped 1 base and J dropped 5 bases, with 2 bases sitting between them. Looked up from germline, CDR1 is LGHNT and CDR2 is FRNRAP. CDR3 size: 12 residues. Together with reference TRBV12-5 and TRBJ2-2, the CDR3 gives the full variable domain: DARVTQTPRHKVTEMGQEVTMRCQPILGHNTVFWYRQTMMQGLELLAYFRNRAPLDDSGMPKDRFSAEMPDATLATLKIQPSEPRDSAVYFCASGLGTGELFFGEGSRLTVL.

This chain links TRBV7-8 with TRBJ2-5; perhaps TRBD2 as D (5 bases). Looked up from germline, CDR1 is SGHVS and CDR2 is FQNEAQ. The CDR3 totals 17 residues. Trimming removed 0 bases at V and 3 bases at J, with 17 bases between. The CDR3 protein is CASSLAGYEVREETQYF. Written as DNA, the CDR3 is TGTGCCAGCAGCTTAGCGGGGTATGAGGTGAGGGAAGAGACCCAGTACTTC.

The gene calls are TRBV11-2 and TRBJ2-7, with 10 bases identical to TRBD2. Germline V CDR1 and CDR2: SGHAT, FQNNGV. The CDR3 consists of 14 residues. Trimming at V came to 5 bases and at J to 3 bases, leaving 4 bases not matched to a gene. CDR3 sequence reads: CASSPWTSGYEQYF. The CDR3 coding sequence is TGTGCCAGCAGCCCGTGGACTAGCGGCTACGAGCAGTACTTC.

The chain links TRBV27 to TRBJ2-6; 10 bases agree with TRBD1. This CDR3 comprises 16 residues. J lost 0 bases, V lost 8 bases, and 4 bases had no gene match. Germline V lookup: CDR1 MNHEY, CDR2 SMNVEV (reference sequence). In DNA form, the CDR3 reads TGTGCCAGCGGGACAGGGGCTCCCTCTGGGGCCAACGTCCTGACTTTC. Its protein is CASGTGAPSGANVLTF.

J is TRBJ1-4 and V is TRBV10-3, with D perhaps matching TRBD1 (5 bases). V lost 2 bases to trimming and J lost 5 bases, with 12 bases between them. This CDR3 has 15 residues. Germline V gene data show CDR1 as ENHRY and CDR2 as SYGVKD. CDR3 bases: TGTGCCATCAGTGAGGGGACGGTCAGGAATGAAAAACTGTTTTTT. This sequence encodes CAISEGTVRNEKLFF.

The V and J genes are TRBV28 and TRBJ2-3; 8 positions agree with TRBD1. In germline, CDR1 is MDHEN, CDR2 SYDVKM. There are 14 residues in the CDR3. Trimming cost V 7 bases and J 2 bases; bases outside gene matches: 5. CDR3 bases: TGTGCCAGCACTGAGGGACAGGTCACAGATACGCAGTATTTT. Translated, it gives CASTEGQVTDTQYF. Full variable domain (remainder filled in from reference TRBV28 and TRBJ2-3): DVKVTQSSRYLVKRTGEKVFLECVQDMDHENMFWYRQDPGLGLRLIYFSYDVKMKEKGDIPEGYSVSREKKERFSLILESASTNQTSMYLCASTEGQVTDTQYFGPGTRLTVL.

The rearrangement uses TRBV29-1 and TRBJ1-4, with unresolved D. V was clipped by 0 bases and J by 2 bases, with 7 bases between them. The germline V gene encodes CDR1 SQVTM and CDR2 ANQGSEA. CDR3 length equals 14 residues. CDR3 amino acids: CSVEDGSTNEKLFF. The CDR3 nucleotides read TGCAGCGTTGAAGACGGCAGCACTAATGAAAAACTGTTTTTT.

The chain joins TRBV29-1 to TRBJ2-7; TRBD2 aligns across 11 bases. CDR1 is SQVTM, CDR2 ANQGSEA, per germline. This CDR3 has 13 amino acids. The junction had 3 bases not matched to a gene; V was cut back by 6 bases and J by 2 bases. CDR3 loop: CSVDSGRAYEQYF. The DNA for the CDR3 is TGCAGCGTCGATAGCGGGAGGGCCTACGAGCAGTACTTC.